This TCR beta chain was retrieved from a study of T cells after yellow fever vaccination. In the study overall: Preparation of fractions with low cell numbers was performed using SMART-Seq v4 Ultra Low Input. Study-level findings and limits: The study noted that FACS-sorted repertoires could contain abundant clonotypes contaminating from the bulk population. The secondary response was weaker but peaked faster, day 5 versus 15.

MiXCR, applied by TCRdb to the 5' RACE reads, yields one record per CDR3 protein. The sample carries about 240,000 distinct CDR3 sequences, around 7% recorded once. After removal of 4 bases from V and 7 bases from J, the junction contained 8 bases not matched to a gene. The CDR3 sequence is 15 residues long. Germline CDR1 PRHDT, CDR2 FYEKMQ (reference sequence). Concerning this clonotype: As yet, its antigen is unknown.

The sequence was obtained from a man aged 30 to 45 who received the YFV17D yellow fever vaccine. The sample was CD4+ T cells sorted from PBMCs, taken 15 days after the yellow fever booster vaccination. The chain has TRBV13 and TRBJ2-7, with 12 bases fitting TRBD2. The CDR3 region is CASSSPTSGRWEQYF. For the CDR3, the DNA is TGTGCCAGCAGCTCCCCAACTAGCGGGAGGTGGGAGCAGTACTTC.